These T cell receptor beta chains were read from a single sample in a study of blood T cell repertoires in COVID-19. The protocol was immunoSEQ multiplex PCR, while the TCRdb copy is restricted to in-frame clones and leaves out a portion. The sample lists more than 70,000 clones; under 85% were seen once. The sample consisted of peripheral blood. The receptors derive from a human donor in a cohort sampled during active COVID-19. Both conserved end residues are trimmed from each CDR3. The size field is filled for only some rows; it gives once, few, many or a size class.

V gene,clone size,CDR3 protein
TRBV6-2/TRBV6-3,-,ASSSPWDRGLYEQY
TRBV18,-,ASSPGSGSNEQF
TRBV19,-,ASTRDRDWNQPQH
TRBV9,-,ASSPGQGDYEQY
TRBV28,-,ASRLTPGMANEKLF
TRBV5-1,-,ASSLTGGAGNSPLH
TRBV5-1,few,ASSLDRGIYGYT
TRBV5-6,-,ASSLWRGPDTGELF
TRBV10-3,-,AISDGNYGYT
TRBV5-5,-,ASSPDRGDYGSPLH
TRBV19,-,ASSIRGRVVGNTIY
TRBV2,-,ASMRTPGTLGGYTGYT
TRBV5-1,-,ASSSTGGGYGYT
TRBV24-1,-,ATSDPTSGGASGELF
TRBV7-2,-,ASSPRPRGTQY
TRBV9,-,ASSVETAGDGELF
TRBV7-8,once,ASSRMANTEAF
TRBV3-1/TRBV3-2,-,ASSQDKDIQY
TRBV24-1,-,ATSDPGTGVSPLH
TRBV23-1,-,ASNTRAGRNQPQH
TRBV27,-,AVGGPSEQY
TRBV6-6,-,ASSRDRPPLQETQY
TRBV2,-,ASSVTGGVYEQY
TRBV19,-,ASNPGRDNSPLH
TRBV9,-,ASSVQGANTGELF
TRBV19,-,ASSSGGLGETQY
TRBV10-2,-,ASSVWTVGYEQY
TRBV5-8,-,ASSPGMNSNQPQH
TRBV5-6,-,ASSPRRATNEKLF
TRBV3-1/TRBV3-2,-,ASSHATGGGYT
TRBV6-5,-,ASSSFTGGNTIY
TRBV5-1,once,ASSLDGGITEAF
TRBV10-2,-,ASSGQGSTTEAF
TRBV6-1,-,ASSETGQGRAKNIQY
TRBV9,-,ASSVFLEGETQY
TRBV5-3,few,ARSLASEGQGGSPLH
TRBV4-1,-,ASSQDQPTRDGYT
TRBV11-2,-,ASSLELKGQGRAF
TRBV3-1/TRBV3-2,once,ASSQGVGGRSNQPQH
TRBV7-9,once,ASSSSIYGYT
TRBV25-1,-,ASSGGPGGKVTEAF
TRBV6-5,-,ASTGEGRNTEAF
TRBV5-1,-,ASSLVGGQGNYGYT
TRBV28,-,ASSDTGVLPYEQY
TRBV13,-,ASSSTGAGNTIY
TRBV30,-,AWSGRGPRGANVLT
TRBV5-1,-,ASSYGDSSYEQY
TRBV6-5,-,ASRHRAVGTGELF
TRBV5-1,-,ASSLEGILNTEAF
TRBV5-1,-,ASSLDPANTGELF
TRBV9,-,ASSVDHSSYEQY
TRBV11-2,-,ASTRTVNEQY
TRBV5-1,few,ASSPGTGGTGELF
TRBV9,-,ASSARTGPTGELF
TRBV29-1,once,SGHGLAGADTQY